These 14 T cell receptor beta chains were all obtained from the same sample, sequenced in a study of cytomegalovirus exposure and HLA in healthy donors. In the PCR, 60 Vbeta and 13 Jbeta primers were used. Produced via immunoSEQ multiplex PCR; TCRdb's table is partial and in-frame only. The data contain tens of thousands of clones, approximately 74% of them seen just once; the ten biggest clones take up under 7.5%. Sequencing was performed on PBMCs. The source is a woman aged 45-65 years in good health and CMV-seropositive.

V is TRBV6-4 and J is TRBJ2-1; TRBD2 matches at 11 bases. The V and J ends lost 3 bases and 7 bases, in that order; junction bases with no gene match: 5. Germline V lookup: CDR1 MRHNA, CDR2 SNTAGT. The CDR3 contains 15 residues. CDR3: CASSDGLAGPNEQFF. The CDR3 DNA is TGTGCCAGCAGTGATGGACTAGCGGGCCCGAATGAGCAGTTCTTC.

CDR3 amino acids: CASSEAILGPTDTQYF. DNA for the CDR3: TGTGCCAGCAGTGAAGCCATTCTAGGCCCCACAGATACGCAGTATTTT. The genes are TRBV6-1 and TRBJ2-3; D remains ambiguous. CDR3 length: 16 residues. The germline V gene encodes CDR1 MNHNS and CDR2 SASEGT. V lost 0 bases and J 2 bases, leaving 12 bases between the germline ends.

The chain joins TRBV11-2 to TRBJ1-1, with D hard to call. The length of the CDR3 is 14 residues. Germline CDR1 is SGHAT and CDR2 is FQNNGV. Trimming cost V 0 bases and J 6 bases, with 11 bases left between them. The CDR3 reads CASSLDRVAPEAFF. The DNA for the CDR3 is TGTGCCAGCAGCTTAGATCGGGTCGCCCCTGAAGCTTTCTTT. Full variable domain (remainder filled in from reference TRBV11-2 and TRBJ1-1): EAGVAQSPRYKIIEKRQSVAFWCNPISGHATLYWYQQILGQGPKLLIQFQNNGVVDDSQLPKDRFSAERLKGVDSTLKIQPAKLEDSAVYLCASSLDRVAPEAFFGQGTRLTVV.

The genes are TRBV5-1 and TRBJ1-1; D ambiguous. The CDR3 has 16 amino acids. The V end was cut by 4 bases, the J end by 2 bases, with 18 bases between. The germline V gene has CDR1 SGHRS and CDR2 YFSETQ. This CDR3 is CASSPVGVGGNTEAFF. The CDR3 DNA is TGCGCCAGCAGCCCGGTCGGGGTAGGTGGTAACACTGAAGCTTTCTTT.

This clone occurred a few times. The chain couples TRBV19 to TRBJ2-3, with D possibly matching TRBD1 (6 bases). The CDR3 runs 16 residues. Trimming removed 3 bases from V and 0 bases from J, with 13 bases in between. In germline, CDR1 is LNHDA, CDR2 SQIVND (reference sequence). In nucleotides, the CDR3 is TGTGCCAGTAGTATCCCGACAGGCCATAGCACAGATACGCAGTATTTT. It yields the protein CASSIPTGHSTDTQYF.

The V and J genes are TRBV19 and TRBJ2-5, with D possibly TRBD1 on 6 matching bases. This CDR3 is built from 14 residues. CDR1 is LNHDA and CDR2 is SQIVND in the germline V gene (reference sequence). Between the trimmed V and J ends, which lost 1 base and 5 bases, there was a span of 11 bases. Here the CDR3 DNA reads TGTGCCAGTAGTATAGGACAGGTTGGGGAGACCCAGTACTTC. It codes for CASSIGQVGETQYF.

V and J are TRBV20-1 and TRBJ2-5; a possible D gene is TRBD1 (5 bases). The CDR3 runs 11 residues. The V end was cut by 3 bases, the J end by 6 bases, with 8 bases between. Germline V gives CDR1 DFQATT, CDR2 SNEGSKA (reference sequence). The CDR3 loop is CSARTVKTQYF. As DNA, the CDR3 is TGCAGTGCTAGGACAGTGAAGACCCAGTACTTC.

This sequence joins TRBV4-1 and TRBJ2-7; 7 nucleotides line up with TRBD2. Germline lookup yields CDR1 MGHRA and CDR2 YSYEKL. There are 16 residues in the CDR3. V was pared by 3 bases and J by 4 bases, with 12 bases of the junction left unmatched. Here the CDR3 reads CASSQPGRAGGYEQYF. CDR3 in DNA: TGCGCCAGCAGCCAGCCCGGAAGGGCCGGGGGGTACGAGCAGTACTTC.

CDR3 in amino acids: CASSVGDQVNQPQHF. Here the CDR3 DNA reads TGTGCCAGCAGCGTAGGCGACCAGGTTAATCAGCCCCAGCATTTT. The chain employs TRBV9 and TRBJ1-5, with D unresolved. Germline V lookup: CDR1 SGDLS, CDR2 YYNGEE. This CDR3 spans 15 amino acids. Trimming removed 0 bases from V and 4 bases from J, with 11 bases in between.

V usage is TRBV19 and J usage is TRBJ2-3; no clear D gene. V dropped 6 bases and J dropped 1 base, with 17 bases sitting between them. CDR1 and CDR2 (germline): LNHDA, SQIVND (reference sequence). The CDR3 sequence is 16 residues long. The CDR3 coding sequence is TGTGCCAGTAGCCCCGGAGAGCTTCTCGGCACAGATACGCAGTATTTT. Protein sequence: CASSPGELLGTDTQYF.

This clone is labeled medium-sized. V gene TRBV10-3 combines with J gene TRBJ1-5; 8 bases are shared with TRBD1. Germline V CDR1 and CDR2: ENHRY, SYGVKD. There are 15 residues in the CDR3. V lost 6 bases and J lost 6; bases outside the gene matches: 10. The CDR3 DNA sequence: TGTGCCATCAGGGACGGGGGGACAGGTATTCAGCCCCAGCATTTT. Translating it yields CAIRDGGTGIQPQHF.

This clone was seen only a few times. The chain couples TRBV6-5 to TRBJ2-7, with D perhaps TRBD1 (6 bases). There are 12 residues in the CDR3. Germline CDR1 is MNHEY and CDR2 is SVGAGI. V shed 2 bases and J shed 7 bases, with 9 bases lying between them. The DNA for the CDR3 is TGTGCCAGCAGTTACCCCGGACAGGAGCAGTACTTC. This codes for CASSYPGQEQYF.

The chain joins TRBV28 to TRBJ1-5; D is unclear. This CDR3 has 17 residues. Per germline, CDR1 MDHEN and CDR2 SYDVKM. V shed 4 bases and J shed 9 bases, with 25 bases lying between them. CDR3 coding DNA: TGTGCCAGCAGTTATCTCCCCGTTACCTCAGCAAGCGGGCCCCAGCATTTT. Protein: CASSYLPVTSASGPQHF.

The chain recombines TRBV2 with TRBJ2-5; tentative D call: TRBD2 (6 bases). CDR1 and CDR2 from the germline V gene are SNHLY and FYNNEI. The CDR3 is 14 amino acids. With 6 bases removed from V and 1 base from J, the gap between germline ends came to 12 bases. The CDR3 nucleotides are TGTGCCAGCAGGAGGACTACCCTCCAAGAGACCCAGTACTTC. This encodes CASRRTTLQETQYF.